These 5 T cell receptor beta chains originate from one sample sequenced in a study of T cell responses to AZD1222 COVID-19 vaccine. Data came from immunoSEQ multiplex PCR; TCRdb stores just in-frame clones and leaves some out. Among about 180,000 clones listed, around 94% were seen once. The material was peripheral blood, obtained 28 days after the second AZD1222 dose. These receptors were taken from an adult who received the AZD1222 COVID-19 vaccine.

The rearrangement links TRBV27 to TRBJ1-5; 7 nucleotides match TRBD1. The V gene end was trimmed by 0 bases and the J gene end by 6 bases; junction bases not matched to a gene: 5. Germline values: CDR1 MNHEY, CDR2 SMNVEV (reference sequence). CDR3 length: 15 residues. This CDR3 reads CASSLSRGGGQPQHF. DNA of the CDR3: TGTGCCAGCAGTTTATCCAGGGGGGGCGGTCAGCCCCAGCATTTT.

This clone was observed a single time. Other DNA sequences in this sample translate to the same CDR3. This chain uses TRBV12-3 or TRBV12-4 with TRBJ2-1; no clear D gene. Trimming shortened V by 0 bases and J by 9 bases, and 3 bases separated the two germline ends. The CDR3 has 11 residues. CDR3 nucleotides: TGTGCCAGCAGTTTAGCCGGTGAGCAGTTCTTC. It codes for CASSLAGEQFF.

V and J are TRBV7-9 and TRBJ2-7; D ambiguous. Between the trimmed V and J ends, which lost 0 bases and 6 bases, there was a span of 9 bases. The CDR3 consists of 13 residues. Looked up from germline, CDR1 is SEHNR and CDR2 is FQNEAQ (reference sequence). The DNA of the CDR3 is TGTGCCAGCAGCTTAGCGGATGGCAGCGAGCAGTACTTC. This translates into CASSLADGSEQYF.

Concerning this clone: Other nucleotide sequences in the sample specify the same CDR3. V is TRBV18 and J is TRBJ1-4; no reliable D call. CDR1 KGHSH and CDR2 LQKENI come from the germline V gene. V lost 2 bases and J 0 bases, leaving 4 bases between the germline ends. There are 14 residues in the CDR3. CDR3 region: CASSPGATNEKLFF. The CDR3 DNA is TGTGCCAGCTCACCAGGGGCAACTAATGAAAAACTGTTTTTT.

This chain uses TRBV5-1 with TRBJ2-7, with 12 nucleotides matching TRBD2. After removal of 4 bases from V and 5 bases from J, the junction contained 4 bases not matched to a gene. The CDR3 runs 14 residues. Per germline, CDR1 SGHRS and CDR2 YFSETQ. The CDR3 loop is CASSPRLAGDEQYF. CDR3 nucleotide sequence: TGCGCCAGCAGCCCGCGACTAGCGGGAGACGAGCAGTACTTC.